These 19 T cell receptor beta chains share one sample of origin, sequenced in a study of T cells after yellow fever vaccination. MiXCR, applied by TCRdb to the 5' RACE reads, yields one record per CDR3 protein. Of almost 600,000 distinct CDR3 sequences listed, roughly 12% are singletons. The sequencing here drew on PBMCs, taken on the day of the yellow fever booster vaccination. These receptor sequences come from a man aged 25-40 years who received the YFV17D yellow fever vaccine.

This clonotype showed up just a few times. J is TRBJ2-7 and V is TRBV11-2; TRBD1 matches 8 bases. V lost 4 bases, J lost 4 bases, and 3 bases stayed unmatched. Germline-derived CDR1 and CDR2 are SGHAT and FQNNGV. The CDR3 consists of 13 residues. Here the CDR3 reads CASSWGQAYEQYF. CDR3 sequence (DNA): TGTGCCAGCAGCTGGGGACAGGCTTACGAGCAGTACTTC.

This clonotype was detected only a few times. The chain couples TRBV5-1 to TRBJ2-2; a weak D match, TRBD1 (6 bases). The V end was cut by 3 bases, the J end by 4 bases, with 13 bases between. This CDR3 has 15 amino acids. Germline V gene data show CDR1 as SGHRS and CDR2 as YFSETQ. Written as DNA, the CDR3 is TGCGCCAGCAGCTCGCAGGAAGGGGGCACCGGGGAGCTGTTTTTT. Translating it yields CASSSQEGGTGELFF.

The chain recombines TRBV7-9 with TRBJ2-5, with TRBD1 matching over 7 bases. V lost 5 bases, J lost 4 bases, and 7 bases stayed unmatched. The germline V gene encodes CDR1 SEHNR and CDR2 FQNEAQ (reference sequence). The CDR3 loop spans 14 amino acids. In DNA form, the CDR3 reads TGTGCCAGCAGCCCCGCCGGGACAGCAGAGACCCAGTACTTC. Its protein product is CASSPAGTAETQYF.

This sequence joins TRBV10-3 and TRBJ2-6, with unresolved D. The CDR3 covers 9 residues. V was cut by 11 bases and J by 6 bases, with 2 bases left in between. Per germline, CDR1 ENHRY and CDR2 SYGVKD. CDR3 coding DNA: TGTGCCTTGGCCAACGTCCTGACTTTC. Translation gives CALANVLTF.

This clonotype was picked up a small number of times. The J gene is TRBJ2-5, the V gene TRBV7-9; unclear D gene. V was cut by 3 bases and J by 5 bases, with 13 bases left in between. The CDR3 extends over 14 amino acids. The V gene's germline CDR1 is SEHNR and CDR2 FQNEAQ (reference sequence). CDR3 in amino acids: CASSLGNARETQYF. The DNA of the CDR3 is TGTGCCAGCAGCTTGGGGAATGCACGGGAGACCCAGTACTTC.

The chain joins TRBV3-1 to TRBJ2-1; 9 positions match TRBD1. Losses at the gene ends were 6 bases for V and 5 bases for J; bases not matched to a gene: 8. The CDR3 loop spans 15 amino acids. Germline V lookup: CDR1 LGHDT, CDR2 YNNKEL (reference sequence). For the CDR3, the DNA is TGTGCCAGCAGAGCTACGGGACAGGGCCACAATGAGCAGTTCTTC. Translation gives CASRATGQGHNEQFF.

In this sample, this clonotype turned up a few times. The CDR3 coding sequence is TGCGCCAGCAAAATGGGACCTGACCGGGACAGAGGATTGACGCAGTATTTT. This translates into CASKMGPDRDRGLTQYF. The chain couples TRBV5-1 to TRBJ2-3; 7 bases are shared with TRBD1. The CDR3 has 17 residues. CDR1 and CDR2 (germline): SGHRS, YFSETQ. V trimming: 6 bases; J trimming: 9 bases; junction bases outside the gene matches: 22.

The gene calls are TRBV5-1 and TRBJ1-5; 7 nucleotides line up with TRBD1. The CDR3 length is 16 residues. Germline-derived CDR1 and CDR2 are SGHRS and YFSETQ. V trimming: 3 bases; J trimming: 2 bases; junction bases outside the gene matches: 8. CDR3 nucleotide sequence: TGCGCCAGCAGCTCTGGCGACAGGGAGGGCAATCAGCCCCAGCATTTT. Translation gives CASSSGDREGNQPQHF.

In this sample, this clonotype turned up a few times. CDR3 sequence: CASSLVRAGDTQYF. DNA of the CDR3: TGTGCCAGCAGCTTAGTGCGCGCGGGAGATACGCAGTATTTT. The chain has TRBV7-2 and TRBJ2-3; a weak D match, TRBD2 (5 bases). The CDR3 length is 14 residues. Trimming took off 1 base at V and 5 bases at J, with 10 bases between the two ends. Looked up from germline, CDR1 is SGHTA and CDR2 is FQGNSA.

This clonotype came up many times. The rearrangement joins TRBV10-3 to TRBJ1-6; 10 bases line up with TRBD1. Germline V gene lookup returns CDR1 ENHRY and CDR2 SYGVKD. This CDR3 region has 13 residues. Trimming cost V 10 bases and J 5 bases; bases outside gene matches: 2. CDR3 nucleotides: TGTGCCACCGGGACAGGGGATAATTCACCCCTCCACTTT. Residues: CATGTGDNSPLHF.

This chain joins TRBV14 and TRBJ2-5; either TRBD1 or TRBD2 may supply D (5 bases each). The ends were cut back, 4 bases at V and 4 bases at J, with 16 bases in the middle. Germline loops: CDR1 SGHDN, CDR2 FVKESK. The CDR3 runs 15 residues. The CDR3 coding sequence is TGTGCCAGCAGCCCGGGACGATCTACCCCAGAGACCCAGTACTTC. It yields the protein CASSPGRSTPETQYF.

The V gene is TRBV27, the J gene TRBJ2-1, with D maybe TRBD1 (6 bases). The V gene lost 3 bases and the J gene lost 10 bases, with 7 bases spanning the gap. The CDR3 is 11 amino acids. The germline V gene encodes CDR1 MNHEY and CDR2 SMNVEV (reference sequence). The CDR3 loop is CASSFGTEQFF. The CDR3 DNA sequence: TGTGCCAGCAGTTTCGGGACAGAGCAGTTCTTC.

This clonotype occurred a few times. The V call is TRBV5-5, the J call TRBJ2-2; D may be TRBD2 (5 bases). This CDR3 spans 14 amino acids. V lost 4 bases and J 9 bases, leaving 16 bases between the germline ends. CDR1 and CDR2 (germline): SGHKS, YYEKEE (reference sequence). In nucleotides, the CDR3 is TGTGCCAGCAGCCCCCTAAGAGGAGGCCGGGAGCTGTTTTTT. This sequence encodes CASSPLRGGRELFF.

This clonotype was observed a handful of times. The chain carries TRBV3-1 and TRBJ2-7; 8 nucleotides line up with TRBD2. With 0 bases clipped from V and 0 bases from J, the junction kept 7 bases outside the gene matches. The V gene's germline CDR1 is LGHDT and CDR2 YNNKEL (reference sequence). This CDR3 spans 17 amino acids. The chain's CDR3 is CASSQDGLAGFSYEQYF. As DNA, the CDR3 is TGTGCCAGCAGCCAAGATGGTCTAGCGGGTTTCTCCTACGAGCAGTACTTC.

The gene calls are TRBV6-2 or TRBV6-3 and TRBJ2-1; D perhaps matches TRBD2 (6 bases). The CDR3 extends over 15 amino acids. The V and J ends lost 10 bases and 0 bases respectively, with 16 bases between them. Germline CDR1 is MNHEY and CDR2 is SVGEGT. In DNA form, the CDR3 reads TGTGCCACCAAGAGAGGGACTCACTCCTACAATGAGCAGTTCTTC. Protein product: CATKRGTHSYNEQFF.

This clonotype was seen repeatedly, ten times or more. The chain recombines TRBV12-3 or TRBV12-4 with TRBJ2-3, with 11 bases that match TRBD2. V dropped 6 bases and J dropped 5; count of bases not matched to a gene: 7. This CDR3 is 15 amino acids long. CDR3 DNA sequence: TGTGCCAGCAGAAGCCCTGGACTAGCGGGAGATACGCAGTATTTT. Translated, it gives CASRSPGLAGDTQYF.

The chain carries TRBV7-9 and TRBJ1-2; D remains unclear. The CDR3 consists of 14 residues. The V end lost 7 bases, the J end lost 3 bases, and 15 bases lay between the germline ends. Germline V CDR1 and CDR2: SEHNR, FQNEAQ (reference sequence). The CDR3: CASTESGRYYGYTF. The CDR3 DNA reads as TGTGCCAGCACCGAATCGGGGAGATACTATGGCTACACCTTC.

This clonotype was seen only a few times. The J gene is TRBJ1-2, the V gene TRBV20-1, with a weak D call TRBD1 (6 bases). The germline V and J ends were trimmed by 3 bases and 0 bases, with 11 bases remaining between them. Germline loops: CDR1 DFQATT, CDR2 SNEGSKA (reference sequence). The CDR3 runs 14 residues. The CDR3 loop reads CSASPGAANYGYTF. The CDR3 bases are TGCAGTGCTAGCCCAGGGGCAGCTAACTATGGCTACACCTTC.

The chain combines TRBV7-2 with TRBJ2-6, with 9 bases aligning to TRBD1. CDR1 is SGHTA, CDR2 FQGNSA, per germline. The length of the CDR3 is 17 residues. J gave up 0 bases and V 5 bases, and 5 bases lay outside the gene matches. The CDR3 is CASSGRDRVSGANVLTF. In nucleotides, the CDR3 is TGTGCCAGCAGCGGCCGGGACAGGGTCTCTGGGGCCAACGTCCTGACTTTC.